This T cell receptor beta chain was obtained from a study of T cell repertoires in cytomegalovirus infection. Across the study: Public TCR beta signatures indicated both CMV infection and matching HLA type.

CDR3 length: 17 amino acids. The V gene's germline CDR1 is SGHVS and CDR2 FNYEAQ. V shed 4 bases, J shed 3 bases, and the junction held 13 bases outside the gene matches. This clonotype was counted at least ten times. Its antigen is not identified. Findings and limits, study-wide: Carriers of CMV plus the relevant HLA were identified by cumulative public TCR beta family frequency. What dominated the ex vivo response were HLA-C-restricted CMV-specific TCR beta clonotypes.

TCRdb processed the reads anew with MiXCR; each CDR3 protein has one entry. The table has tens of thousands of distinct CDR3 sequences, 3.5% to 4% seen once. This TCR derives from a human donor in good health (CMV status not recorded). Some clones in this sample may be carry-over from other donors' samples. The J gene is TRBJ2-5, the V gene TRBV7-6; TRBD2 matches 8 bases. Sequenced input: PBMCs. The CDR3 reads CASSYYPRRTSKETQYF. CDR3 bases: TGTGCCAGCAGCTATTACCCCAGGAGGACTAGCAAAGAGACCCAGTACTTC.